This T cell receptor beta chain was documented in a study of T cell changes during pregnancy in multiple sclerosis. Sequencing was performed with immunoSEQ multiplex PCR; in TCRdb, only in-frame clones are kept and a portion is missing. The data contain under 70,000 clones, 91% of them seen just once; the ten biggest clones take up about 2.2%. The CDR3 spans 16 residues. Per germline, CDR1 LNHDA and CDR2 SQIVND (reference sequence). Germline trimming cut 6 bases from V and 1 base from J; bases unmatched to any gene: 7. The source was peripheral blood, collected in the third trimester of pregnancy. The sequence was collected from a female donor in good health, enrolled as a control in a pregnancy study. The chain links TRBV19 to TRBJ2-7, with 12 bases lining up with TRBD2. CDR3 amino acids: CASSIGGTSGSYEQYF. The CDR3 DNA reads TGTGCCAGTAGCATCGGCGGGACTAGCGGGTCCTACGAGCAGTACTTC.